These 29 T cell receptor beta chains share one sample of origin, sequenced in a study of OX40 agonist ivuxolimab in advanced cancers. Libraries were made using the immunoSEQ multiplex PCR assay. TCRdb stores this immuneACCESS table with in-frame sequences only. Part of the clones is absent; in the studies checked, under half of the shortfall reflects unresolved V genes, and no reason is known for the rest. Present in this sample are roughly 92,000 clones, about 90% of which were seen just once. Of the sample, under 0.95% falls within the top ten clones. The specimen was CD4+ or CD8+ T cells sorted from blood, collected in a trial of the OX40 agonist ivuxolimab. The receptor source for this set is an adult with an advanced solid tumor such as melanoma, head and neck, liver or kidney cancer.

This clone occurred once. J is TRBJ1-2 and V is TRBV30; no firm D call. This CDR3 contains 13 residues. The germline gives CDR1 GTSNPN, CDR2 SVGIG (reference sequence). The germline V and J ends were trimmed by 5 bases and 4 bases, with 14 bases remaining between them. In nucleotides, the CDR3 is TGTGCCTGGGACGTGGATGTGACCTATGGCTACACCTTC. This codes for CAWDVDVTYGYTF.

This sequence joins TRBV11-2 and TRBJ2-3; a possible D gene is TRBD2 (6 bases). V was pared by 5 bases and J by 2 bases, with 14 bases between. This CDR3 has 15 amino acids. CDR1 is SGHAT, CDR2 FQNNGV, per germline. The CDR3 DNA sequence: TGTGCCAGCAGCCCCCAGGGACTGTACACAGATACGCAGTATTTT. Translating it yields CASSPQGLYTDTQYF.

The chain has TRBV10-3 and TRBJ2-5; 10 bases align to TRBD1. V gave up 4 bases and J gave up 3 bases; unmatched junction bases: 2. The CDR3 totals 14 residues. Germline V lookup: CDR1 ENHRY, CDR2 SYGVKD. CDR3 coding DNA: TGTGCCATCAGTGCCGGGACAGGGGAAGAGACCCAGTACTTC. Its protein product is CAISAGTGEETQYF.

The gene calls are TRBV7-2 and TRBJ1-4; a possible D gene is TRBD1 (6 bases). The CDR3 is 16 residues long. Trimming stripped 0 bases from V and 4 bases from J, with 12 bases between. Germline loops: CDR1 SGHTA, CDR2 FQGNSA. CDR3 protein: CASSLAGGRGNEKLFF. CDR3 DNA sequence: TGTGCCAGCAGCTTAGCAGGGGGACGGGGTAATGAAAAACTGTTTTTT.

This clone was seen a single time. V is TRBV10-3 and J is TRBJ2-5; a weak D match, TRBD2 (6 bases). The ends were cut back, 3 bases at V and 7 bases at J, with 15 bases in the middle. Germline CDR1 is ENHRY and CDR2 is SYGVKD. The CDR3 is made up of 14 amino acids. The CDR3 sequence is CAISDDSPGGTQYF. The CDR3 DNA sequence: TGTGCCATCAGTGATGATTCACCCGGGGGGACCCAGTACTTC.

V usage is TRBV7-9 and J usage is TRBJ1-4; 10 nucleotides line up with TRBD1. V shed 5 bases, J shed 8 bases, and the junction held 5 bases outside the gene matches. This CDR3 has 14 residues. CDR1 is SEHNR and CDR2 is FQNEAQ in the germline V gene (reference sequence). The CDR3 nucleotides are TGTGCCAGCAGCCGCGGGACAGGGGAAGAAAAACTGTTTTTT. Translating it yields CASSRGTGEEKLFF.

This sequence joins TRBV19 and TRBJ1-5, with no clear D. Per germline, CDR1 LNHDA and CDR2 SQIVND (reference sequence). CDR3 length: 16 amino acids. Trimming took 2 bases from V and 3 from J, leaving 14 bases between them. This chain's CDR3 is CASSIRTGLNNQPQHF. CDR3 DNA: TGTGCCAGTAGTATAAGGACCGGGTTGAACAATCAGCCCCAGCATTTT.

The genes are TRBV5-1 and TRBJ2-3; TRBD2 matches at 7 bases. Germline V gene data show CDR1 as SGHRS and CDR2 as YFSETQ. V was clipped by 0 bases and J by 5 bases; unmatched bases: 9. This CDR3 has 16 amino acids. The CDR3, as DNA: TGCGCCAGCAGCTTGGAGGGCGGGAGTAGTATAGATACGCAGTATTTT. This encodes CASSLEGGSSIDTQYF.

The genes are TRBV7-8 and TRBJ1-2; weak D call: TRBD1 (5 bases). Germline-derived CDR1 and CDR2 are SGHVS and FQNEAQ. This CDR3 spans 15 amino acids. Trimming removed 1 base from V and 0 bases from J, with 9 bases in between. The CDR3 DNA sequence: TGTGCCAGCAGCTTAGAATGGGACGCTAACTATGGCTACACCTTC. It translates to CASSLEWDANYGYTF. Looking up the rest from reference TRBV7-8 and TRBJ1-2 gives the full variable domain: GAGVSQSPRYKVAKRGQDVALRCDPISGHVSLFWYQQALGQGPEFLTYFQNEAQLDKSGLPSDRFFAERPEGSVSTLKIQRTQQEDSAVYLCASSLEWDANYGYTFGSGTRLTVV.

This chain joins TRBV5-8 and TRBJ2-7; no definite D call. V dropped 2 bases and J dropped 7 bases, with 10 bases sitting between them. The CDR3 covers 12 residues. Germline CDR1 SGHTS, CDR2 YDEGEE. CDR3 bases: TGTGCCAGCAGCTTTCCCCAGTTGGAGCAGTACTTC. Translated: CASSFPQLEQYF.

CDR3 in amino acids: CASSFLAGGNTGELFF. CDR3 nucleotide sequence: TGTGCCAGCAGCTTCCTAGCGGGGGGGAACACCGGGGAGCTGTTTTTT. The chain combines TRBV7-2 with TRBJ2-2; 11 nucleotides align to TRBD2. The trim removed 3 bases at V and 1 base at J, leaving 1 base unmatched. This CDR3 has 16 amino acids. Germline V lookup: CDR1 SGHTA, CDR2 FQGNSA.

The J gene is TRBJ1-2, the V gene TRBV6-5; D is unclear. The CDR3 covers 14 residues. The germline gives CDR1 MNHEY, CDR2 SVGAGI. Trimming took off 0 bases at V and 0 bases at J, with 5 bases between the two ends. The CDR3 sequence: CASSYSTTNYGYTF. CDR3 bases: TGTGCCAGCAGTTACTCGACGACTAACTATGGCTACACCTTC.

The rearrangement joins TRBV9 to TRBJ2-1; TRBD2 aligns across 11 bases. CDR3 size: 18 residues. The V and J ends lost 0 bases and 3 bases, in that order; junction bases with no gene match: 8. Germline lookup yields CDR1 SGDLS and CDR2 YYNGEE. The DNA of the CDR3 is TGTGCCAGCAGCGTAGACTTGACTAGCGGGATCTTCTACAATGAGCAGTTCTTC. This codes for CASSVDLTSGIFYNEQFF. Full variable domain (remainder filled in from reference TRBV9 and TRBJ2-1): DSGVTQTPKHLITATGQRVTLRCSPRSGDLSVYWYQQSLDQGLQFLIQYYNGEERAKGNILERFSAQQFPDLHSELNLSSLELGDSALYFCASSVDLTSGIFYNEQFFGPGTRLTVL.

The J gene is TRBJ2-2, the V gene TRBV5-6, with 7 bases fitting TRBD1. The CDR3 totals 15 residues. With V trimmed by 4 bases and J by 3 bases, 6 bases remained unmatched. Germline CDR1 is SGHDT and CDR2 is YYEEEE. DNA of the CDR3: TGTGCCAGCAGCCCGGACAGGCTCGACACCGGGGAGCTGTTTTTT. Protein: CASSPDRLDTGELFF.

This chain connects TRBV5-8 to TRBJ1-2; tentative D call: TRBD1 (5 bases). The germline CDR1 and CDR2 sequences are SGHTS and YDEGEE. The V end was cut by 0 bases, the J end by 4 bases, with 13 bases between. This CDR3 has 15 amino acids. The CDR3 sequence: CASSLDLGRSYGYTF. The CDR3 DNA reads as TGTGCCAGCAGCTTGGATCTGGGACGGAGCTATGGCTACACCTTC.

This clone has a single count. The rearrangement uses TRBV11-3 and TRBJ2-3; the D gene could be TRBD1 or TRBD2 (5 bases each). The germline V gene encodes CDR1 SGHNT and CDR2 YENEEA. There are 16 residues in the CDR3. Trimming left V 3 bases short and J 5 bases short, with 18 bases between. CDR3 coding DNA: TGTGCCAGCAGCTTCGTAGGGACCTCCGTAGGAGATACGCAGTATTTT. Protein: CASSFVGTSVGDTQYF.

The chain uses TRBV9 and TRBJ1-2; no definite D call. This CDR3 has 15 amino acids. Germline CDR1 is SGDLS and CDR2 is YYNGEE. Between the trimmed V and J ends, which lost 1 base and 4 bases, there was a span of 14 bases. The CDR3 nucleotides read TGTGCCAGCAGCGTAAGTGATGAGTTAACCTATGGCTACACCTTC. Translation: CASSVSDELTYGYTF.

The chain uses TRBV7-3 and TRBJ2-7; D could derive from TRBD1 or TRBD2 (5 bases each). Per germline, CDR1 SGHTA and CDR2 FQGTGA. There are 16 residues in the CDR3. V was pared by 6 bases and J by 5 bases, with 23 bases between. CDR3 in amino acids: CASRSFRDRVYDEQYF. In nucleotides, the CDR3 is TGTGCCAGCAGGTCATTCCGGGACCGAGTGTACGACGAGCAGTACTTC.

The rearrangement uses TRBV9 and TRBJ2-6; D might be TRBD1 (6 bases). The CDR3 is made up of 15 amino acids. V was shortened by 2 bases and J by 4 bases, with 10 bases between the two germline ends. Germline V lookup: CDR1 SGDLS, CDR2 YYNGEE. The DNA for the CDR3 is TGTGCCAGCAGCGTTAGGGGGACGGGGGCCAACGTCCTGACTTTC. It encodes CASSVRGTGANVLTF.

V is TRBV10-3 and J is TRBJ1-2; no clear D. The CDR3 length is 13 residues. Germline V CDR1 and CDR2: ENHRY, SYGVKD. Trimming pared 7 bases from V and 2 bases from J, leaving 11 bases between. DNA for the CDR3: TGTGCCATCACCCCGGACGGGAACTATGGCTACACCTTC. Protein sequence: CAITPDGNYGYTF.

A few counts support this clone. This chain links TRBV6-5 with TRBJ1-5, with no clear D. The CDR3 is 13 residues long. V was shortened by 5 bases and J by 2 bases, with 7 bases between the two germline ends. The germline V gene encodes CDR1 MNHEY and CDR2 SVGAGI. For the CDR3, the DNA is TGTGCCAGCAGTAGGAGTCGCAATCAGCCCCAGCATTTT. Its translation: CASSRSRNQPQHF.

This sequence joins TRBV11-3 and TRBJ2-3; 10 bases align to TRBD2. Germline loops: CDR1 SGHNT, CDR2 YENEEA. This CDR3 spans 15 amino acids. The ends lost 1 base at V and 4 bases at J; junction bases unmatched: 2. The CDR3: CASSLVSGRADTQYF. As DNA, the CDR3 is TGTGCCAGCAGCTTAGTAAGCGGGAGGGCAGATACGCAGTATTTT.

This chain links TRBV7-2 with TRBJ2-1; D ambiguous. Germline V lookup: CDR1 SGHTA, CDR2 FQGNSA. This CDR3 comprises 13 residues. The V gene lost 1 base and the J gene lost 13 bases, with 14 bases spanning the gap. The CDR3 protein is CASSLGLPLEQFF. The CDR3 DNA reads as TGTGCCAGCAGCTTAGGGTTGCCCCTTGAACAGTTCTTC.

DNA of the CDR3: TGCAGTGCCGCTAGGGGGACCCAGTACTTC. This encodes CSAARGTQYF. The rearrangement links TRBV20-1 to TRBJ2-5; D may be TRBD1 (5 bases). The CDR3 runs to 10 residues. V was pared by 6 bases and J by 7 bases, with 9 bases between. CDR1 and CDR2 from the germline V gene are DFQATT and SNEGSKA (reference sequence).

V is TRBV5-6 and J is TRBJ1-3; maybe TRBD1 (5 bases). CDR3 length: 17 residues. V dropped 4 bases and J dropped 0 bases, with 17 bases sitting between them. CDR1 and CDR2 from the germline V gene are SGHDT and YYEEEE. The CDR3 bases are TGTGCCAGCAGCATAAGATACAGGAGCAGCTCTGGAAACACCATATATTTT. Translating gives CASSIRYRSSSGNTIYF.

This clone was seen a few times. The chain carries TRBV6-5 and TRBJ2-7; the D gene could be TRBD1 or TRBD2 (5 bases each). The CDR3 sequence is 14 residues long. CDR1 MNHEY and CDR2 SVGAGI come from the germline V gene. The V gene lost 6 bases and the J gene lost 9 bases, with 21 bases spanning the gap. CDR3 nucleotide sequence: TGTGCCAGCAGACTTCCTACAGCTCCGGGACGGCAGTACTTC. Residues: CASRLPTAPGRQYF.

DNA of the CDR3: TGTGCCAGCAGTGCCCGGGACAGGGCTGGAAACACCATATATTTT. Encoded protein: CASSARDRAGNTIYF. V and J are TRBV6-5 and TRBJ1-3, with 9 bases aligning to TRBD1. This CDR3 contains 15 residues. Germline trimming cut 5 bases from V and 2 bases from J; bases unmatched to any gene: 4. Germline lookup yields CDR1 MNHEY and CDR2 SVGAGI.

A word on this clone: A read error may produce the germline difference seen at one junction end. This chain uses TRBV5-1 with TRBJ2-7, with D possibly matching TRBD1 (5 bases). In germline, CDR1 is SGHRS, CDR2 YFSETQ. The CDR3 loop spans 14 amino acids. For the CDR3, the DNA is TGTGCCAGCAGCTTGGGAAGGACATTACGCGAGCAGTACTTC. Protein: CASSLGRTLREQYF.

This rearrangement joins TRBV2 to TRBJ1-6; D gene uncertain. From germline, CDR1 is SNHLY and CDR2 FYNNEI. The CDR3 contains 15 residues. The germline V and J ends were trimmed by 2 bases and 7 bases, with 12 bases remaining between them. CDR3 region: CASSESGSQNSPLHF. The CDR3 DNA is TGTGCCAGCAGTGAAAGCGGGAGTCAGAATTCACCCCTCCACTTT.